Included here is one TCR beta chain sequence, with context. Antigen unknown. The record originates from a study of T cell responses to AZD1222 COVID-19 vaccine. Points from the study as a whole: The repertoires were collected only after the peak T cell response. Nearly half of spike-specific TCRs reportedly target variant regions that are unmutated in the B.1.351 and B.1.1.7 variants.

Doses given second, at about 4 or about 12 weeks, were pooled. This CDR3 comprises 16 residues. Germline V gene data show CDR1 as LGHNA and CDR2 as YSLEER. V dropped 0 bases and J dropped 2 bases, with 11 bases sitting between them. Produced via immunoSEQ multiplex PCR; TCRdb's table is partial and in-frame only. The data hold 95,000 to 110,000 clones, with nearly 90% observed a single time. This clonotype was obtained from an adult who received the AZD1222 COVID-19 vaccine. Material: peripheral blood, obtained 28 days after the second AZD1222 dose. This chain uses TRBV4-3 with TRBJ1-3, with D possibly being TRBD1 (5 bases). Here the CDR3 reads CASSQDGRAAGNTIYF. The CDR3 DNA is TGCGCCAGCAGCCAAGATGGCAGGGCGGCTGGAAACACCATATATTTT.